This T cell receptor (beta chain) was sequenced during a study of blood T cell repertoires in COVID-19. Whole-study context: PBMCs, B-cell-depleted T cells, or T cells were the source of the cDNA or gDNA that made up the material.

The CDR3 is made up of 17 amino acids. V gave up 3 bases and J gave up 2 bases; unmatched junction bases: 12. CDR1 KGHSH and CDR2 LQKENI come from the germline V gene. Original methodology: Quantification of nucleated cells was approximated via reference gene primer amplification. The method was immunoSEQ multiplex PCR; TCRdb's version includes in-frame clones alone and lacks a portion of them. D and trimming were read from the DNA, whereas the V and J calls and clone size are those reported in that table. The repertoire holds 300,000 to 400,000 clones, with 85% as singletons. The study assigned cohorts using participant-reported clinical history. A COVID-19 case had been met by exposed participants during the 2 weeks before study entry.

Sequencing input: PBMCs or T cells enriched from blood (not recorded which). The receptor was isolated from a woman younger than 45 who had been exposed to COVID-19. V and J are TRBV18 and TRBJ2-5; 7 nucleotides match TRBD2. CDR3 DNA sequence: TGTGCCAGCTCACCCCGGGGGGTAGCGGCGGTTCAAGAGACCCAGTACTTC. Amino acid sequence: CASSPRGVAAVQETQYF. Complete variable domain (other parts from reference TRBV18 and TRBJ2-5): NAGVMQNPRHLVRRRGQEARLRCSPMKGHSHVYWYRQLPEEGLKFMVYLQKENIIDESGMPKERFSAEFPKEGPSILRIQQVVRGDSAAYFCASSPRGVAAVQETQYFGPGTRLLVL.